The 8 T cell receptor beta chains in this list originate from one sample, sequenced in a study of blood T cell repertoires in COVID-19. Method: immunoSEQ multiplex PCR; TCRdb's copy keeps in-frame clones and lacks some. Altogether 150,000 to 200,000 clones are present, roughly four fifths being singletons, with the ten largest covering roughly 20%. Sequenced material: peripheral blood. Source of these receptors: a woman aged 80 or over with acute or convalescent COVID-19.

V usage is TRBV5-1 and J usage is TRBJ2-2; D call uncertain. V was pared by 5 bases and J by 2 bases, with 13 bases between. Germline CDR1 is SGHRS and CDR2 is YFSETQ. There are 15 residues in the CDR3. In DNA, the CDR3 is TGCGCCAGCAGTGAAGCCCAGACTAACACCGGGGAGCTGTTTTTT. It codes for CASSEAQTNTGELFF.

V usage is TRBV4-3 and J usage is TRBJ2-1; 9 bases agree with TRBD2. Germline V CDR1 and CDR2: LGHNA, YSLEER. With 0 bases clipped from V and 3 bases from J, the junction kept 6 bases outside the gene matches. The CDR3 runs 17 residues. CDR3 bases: TGCGCCAGCAGCCAAGAGGGACTAGCACTCCTCTACAATGAGCAGTTCTTC. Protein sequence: CASSQEGLALLYNEQFF.

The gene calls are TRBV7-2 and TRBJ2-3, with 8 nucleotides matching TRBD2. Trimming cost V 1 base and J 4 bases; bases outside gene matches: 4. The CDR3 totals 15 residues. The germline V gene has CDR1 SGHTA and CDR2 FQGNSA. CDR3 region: CASSLDGGGPDTQYF. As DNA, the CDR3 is TGTGCCAGCAGCTTAGATGGCGGGGGGCCAGATACGCAGTATTTT.

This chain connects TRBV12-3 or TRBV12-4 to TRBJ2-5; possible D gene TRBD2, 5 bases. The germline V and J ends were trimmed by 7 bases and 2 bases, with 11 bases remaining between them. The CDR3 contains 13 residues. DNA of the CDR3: TGTGCCAGCACTAGGACTCATCAAGAGACCCAGTACTTC. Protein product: CASTRTHQETQYF.

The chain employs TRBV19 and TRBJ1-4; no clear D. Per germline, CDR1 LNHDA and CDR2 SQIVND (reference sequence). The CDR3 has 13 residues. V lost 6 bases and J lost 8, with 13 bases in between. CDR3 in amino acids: CASSGSTLEKLFF. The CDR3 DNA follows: TGTGCCAGTAGCGGGTCGACTCTAGAAAAACTGTTTTTT. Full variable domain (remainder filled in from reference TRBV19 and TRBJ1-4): DGGITQSPKYLFRKEGQNVTLSCEQNLNHDAMYWYRQDPGQGLRLIYYSQIVNDFQKGDIAEGYSVSREKKESFPLTVTSAQKNPTAFYLCASSGSTLEKLFFGSGTQLSVL.

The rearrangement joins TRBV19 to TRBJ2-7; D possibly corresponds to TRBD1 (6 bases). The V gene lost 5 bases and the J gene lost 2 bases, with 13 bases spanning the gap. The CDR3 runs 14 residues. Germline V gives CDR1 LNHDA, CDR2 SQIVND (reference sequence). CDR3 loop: CASSLRGYTYEQYF. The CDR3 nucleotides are TGTGCCAGTAGTCTAAGGGGGTATACCTACGAGCAGTACTTC.

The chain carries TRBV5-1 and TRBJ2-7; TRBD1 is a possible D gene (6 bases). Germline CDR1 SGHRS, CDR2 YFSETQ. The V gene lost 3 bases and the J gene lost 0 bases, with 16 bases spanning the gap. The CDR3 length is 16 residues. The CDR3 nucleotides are TGCGCCAGCAGCTCACTACCAGGGACACCCTCCTACGAGCAGTACTTC. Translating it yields CASSSLPGTPSYEQYF.

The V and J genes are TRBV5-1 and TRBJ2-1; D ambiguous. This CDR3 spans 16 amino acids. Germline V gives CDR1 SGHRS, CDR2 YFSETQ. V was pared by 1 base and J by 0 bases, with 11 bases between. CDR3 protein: CASSLSSSSSYNEQFF. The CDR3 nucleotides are TGCGCCAGCAGCTTGTCGAGTTCGAGCTCCTACAATGAGCAGTTCTTC. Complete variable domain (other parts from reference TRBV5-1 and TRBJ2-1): KAGVTQTPRYLIKTRGQQVTLSCSPISGHRSVSWYQQTPGQGLQFLFEYFSETQRNKGNFPGRFSGRQFSNSRSEMNVSTLELGDSALYLCASSLSSSSSYNEQFFGPGTRLTVL.